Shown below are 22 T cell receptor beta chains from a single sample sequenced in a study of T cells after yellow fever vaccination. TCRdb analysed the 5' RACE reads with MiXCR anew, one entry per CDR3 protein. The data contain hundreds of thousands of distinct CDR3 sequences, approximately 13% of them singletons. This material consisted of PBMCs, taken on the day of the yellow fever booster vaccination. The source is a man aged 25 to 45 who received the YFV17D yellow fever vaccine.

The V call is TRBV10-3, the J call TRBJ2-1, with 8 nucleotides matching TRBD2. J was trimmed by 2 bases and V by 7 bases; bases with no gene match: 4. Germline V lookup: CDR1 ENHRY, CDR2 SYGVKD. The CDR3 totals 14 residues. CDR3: CAITSGSTYNEQFF. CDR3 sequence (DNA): TGTGCCATCACCAGCGGGAGTACCTACAATGAGCAGTTCTTC.

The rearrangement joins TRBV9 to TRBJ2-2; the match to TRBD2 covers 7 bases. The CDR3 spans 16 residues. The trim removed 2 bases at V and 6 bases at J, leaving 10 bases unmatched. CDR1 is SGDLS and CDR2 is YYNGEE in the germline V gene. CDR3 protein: CASSVGGTSRAGELFF. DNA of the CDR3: TGTGCCAGCAGCGTGGGAGGGACCTCCCGGGCCGGGGAGCTGTTTTTT. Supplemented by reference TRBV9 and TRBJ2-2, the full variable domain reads DSGVTQTPKHLITATGQRVTLRCSPRSGDLSVYWYQQSLDQGLQFLIQYYNGEERAKGNILERFSAQQFPDLHSELNLSSLELGDSALYFCASSVGGTSRAGELFFGEGSRLTVL.

The CDR3 sequence is CASSPGVGSGSVYEQYF. CDR3 DNA: TGTGCCAGCTCACCAGGTGTAGGTAGCGGGAGTGTTTACGAGCAGTACTTC. V gene TRBV18 combines with J gene TRBJ2-7, with TRBD2 identical over 9 bases. The CDR3 sequence is 17 residues long. J gave up 4 bases and V 2 bases, and 12 bases lay outside the gene matches. CDR1 is KGHSH, CDR2 LQKENI, per germline.

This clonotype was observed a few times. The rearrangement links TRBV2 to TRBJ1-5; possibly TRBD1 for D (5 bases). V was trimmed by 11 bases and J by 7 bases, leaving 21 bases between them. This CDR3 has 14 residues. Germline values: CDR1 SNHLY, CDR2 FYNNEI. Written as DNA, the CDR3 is TGTGCCGGGTCAGGGACTCTGGGGAACCAGCCCCAGCATTTT. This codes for CAGSGTLGNQPQHF.

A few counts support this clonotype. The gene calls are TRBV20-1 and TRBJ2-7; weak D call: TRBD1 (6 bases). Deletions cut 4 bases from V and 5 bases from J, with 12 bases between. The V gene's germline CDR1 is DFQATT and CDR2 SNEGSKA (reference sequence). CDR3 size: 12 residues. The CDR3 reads CSAMRGMDEQYF. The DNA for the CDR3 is TGCAGTGCTATGAGGGGGATGGACGAGCAGTACTTC.

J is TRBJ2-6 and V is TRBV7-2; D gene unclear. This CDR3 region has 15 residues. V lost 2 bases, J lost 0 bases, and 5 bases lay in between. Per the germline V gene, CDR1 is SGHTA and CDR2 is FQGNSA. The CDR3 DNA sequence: TGTGCCAGCAGCTTAATCAACTCTGGGGCCAACGTCCTGACTTTC. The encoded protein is CASSLINSGANVLTF.

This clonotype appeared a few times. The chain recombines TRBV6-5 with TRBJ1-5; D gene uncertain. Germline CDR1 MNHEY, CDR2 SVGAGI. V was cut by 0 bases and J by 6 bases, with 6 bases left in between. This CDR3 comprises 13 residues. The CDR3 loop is CASSYSSRQPQHF. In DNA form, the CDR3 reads TGTGCCAGCAGTTACTCGAGTCGTCAGCCCCAGCATTTT.

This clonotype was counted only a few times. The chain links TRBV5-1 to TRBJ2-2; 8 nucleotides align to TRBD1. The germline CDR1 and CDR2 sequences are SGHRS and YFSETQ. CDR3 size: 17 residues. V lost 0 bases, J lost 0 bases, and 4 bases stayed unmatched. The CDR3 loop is CASSLDWTGTNTGELFF. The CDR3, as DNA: TGCGCCAGCAGCTTGGACTGGACAGGGACGAACACCGGGGAGCTGTTTTTT. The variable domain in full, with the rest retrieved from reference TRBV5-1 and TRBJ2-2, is KAGVTQTPRYLIKTRGQQVTLSCSPISGHRSVSWYQQTPGQGLQFLFEYFSETQRNKGNFPGRFSGRQFSNSRSEMNVSTLELGDSALYLCASSLDWTGTNTGELFFGEGSRLTVL.

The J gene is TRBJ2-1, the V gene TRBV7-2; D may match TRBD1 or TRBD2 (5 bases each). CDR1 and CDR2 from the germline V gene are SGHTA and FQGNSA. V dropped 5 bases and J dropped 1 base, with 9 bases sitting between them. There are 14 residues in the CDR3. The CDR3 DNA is TGTGCCAGCAGCCGGGACCCATCCTACAATGAGCAGTTCTTC. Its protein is CASSRDPSYNEQFF.

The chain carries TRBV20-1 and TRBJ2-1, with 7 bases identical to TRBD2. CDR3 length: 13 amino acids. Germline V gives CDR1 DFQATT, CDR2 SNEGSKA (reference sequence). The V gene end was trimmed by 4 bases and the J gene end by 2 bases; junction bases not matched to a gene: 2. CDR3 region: CSAILAAYNEQFF. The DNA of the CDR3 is TGCAGTGCTATCCTAGCGGCCTACAATGAGCAGTTCTTC.

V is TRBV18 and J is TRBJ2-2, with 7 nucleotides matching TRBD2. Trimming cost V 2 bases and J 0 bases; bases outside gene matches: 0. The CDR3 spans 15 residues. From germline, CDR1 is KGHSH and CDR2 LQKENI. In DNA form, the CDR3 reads TGTGCCAGCTCACCAAGCGGGACGAACACCGGGGAGCTGTTTTTT. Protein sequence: CASSPSGTNTGELFF. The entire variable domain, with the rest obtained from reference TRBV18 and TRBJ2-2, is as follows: NAGVMQNPRHLVRRRGQEARLRCSPMKGHSHVYWYRQLPEEGLKFMVYLQKENIIDESGMPKERFSAEFPKEGPSILRIQQVVRGDSAAYFCASSPSGTNTGELFFGEGSRLTVL.

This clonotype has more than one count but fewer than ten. DNA of the CDR3: TGTGCCAGTACCGCCGGGACAGTTTATGGCTACACCTTC. Protein product: CASTAGTVYGYTF. The rearrangement uses TRBV28 and TRBJ1-2, with 7 bases lining up with TRBD1. The CDR3 runs to 13 residues. J was trimmed by 5 bases and V by 9 bases; bases with no gene match: 9. The germline gives CDR1 MDHEN, CDR2 SYDVKM.

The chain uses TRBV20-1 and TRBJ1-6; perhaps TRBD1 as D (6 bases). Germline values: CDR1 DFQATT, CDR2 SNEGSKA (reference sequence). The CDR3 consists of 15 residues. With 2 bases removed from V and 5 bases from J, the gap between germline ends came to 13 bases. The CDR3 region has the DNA TGCAGTGCTAGACGCACCCGGACAGATAATTCACCCCTCCACTTT. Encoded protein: CSARRTRTDNSPLHF.

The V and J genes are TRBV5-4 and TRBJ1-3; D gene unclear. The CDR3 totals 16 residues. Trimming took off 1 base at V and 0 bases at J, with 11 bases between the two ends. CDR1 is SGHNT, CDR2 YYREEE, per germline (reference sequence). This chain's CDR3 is CASSLQGRTSGNTIYF. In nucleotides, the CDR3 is TGTGCCAGCAGCTTGCAAGGACGGACCTCTGGAAACACCATATATTTT.

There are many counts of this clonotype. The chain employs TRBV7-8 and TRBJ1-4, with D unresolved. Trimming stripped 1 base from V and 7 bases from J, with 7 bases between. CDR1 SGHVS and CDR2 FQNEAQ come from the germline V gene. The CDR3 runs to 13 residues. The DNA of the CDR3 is TGTGCCAGCAGCTTAGGGGTGGGTGAAAAACTGTTTTTT. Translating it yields CASSLGVGEKLFF.

CDR3 DNA sequence: TGTGCCAGCAGTGGGGTGACATGGACAGAAGGAAACACCATATATTTT. Protein: CASSGVTWTEGNTIYF. This chain links TRBV28 with TRBJ1-3; D is possibly TRBD1 (6 bases). CDR3 length equals 16 residues. Looked up from germline, CDR1 is MDHEN and CDR2 is SYDVKM. Trimming shortened V by 5 bases and J by 4 bases, and 18 bases separated the two germline ends.

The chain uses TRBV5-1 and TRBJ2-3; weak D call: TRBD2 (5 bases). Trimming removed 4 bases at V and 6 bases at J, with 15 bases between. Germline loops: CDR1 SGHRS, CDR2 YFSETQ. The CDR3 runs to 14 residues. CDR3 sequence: CASSAGFGGDTQYF. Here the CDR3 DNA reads TGCGCCAGCAGCGCTGGTTTCGGAGGCGATACGCAGTATTTT.

The CDR3, as DNA: TGTGCCAGCAGCTATAGGACTAGCGGACCCTACGAGCAGTACTTC. Translating it yields CASSYRTSGPYEQYF. The rearrangement uses TRBV5-6 and TRBJ2-7, with 10 nucleotides matching TRBD2. The length of the CDR3 is 15 residues. The germline V gene encodes CDR1 SGHDT and CDR2 YYEEEE. V lost 3 bases and J lost 2; bases outside the gene matches: 5.

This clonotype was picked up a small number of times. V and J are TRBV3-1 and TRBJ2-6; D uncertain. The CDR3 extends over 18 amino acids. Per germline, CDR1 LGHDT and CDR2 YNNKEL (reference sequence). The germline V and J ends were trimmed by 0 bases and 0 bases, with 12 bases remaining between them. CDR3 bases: TGTGCCAGCAGCCAAGATGAGGTCCGCGCCTCTGGGGCCAACGTCCTGACTTTC. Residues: CASSQDEVRASGANVLTF.

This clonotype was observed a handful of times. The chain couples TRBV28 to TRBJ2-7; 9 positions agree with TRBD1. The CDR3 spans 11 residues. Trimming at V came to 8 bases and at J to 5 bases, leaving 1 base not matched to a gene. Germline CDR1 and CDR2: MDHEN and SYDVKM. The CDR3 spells CASRDRDEQYF. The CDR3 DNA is TGTGCCAGCCGGGACAGGGACGAGCAGTACTTC.

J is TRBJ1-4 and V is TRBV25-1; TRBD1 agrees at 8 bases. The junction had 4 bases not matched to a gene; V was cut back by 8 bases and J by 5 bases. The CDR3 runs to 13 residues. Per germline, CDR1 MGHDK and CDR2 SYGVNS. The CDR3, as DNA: TGTGCCAGCGAGGACAGGGTGAATGAAAAACTGTTTTTT. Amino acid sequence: CASEDRVNEKLFF.

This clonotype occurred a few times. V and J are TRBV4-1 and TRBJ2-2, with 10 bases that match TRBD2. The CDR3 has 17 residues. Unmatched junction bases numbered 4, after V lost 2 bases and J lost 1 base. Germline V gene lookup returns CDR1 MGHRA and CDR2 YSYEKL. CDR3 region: CASSQLGTSVNTGELFF. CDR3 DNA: TGCGCCAGCAGCCAACTGGGGACTAGCGTGAACACCGGGGAGCTGTTTTTT.